This note documents a single T cell receptor beta chain sequence. The data stem from a study of blood T cell repertoires in COVID-19. Study-wide background: Collection of acute and convalescent COVID-19 samples took place in the United States, Italy and Spain.

Produced via immunoSEQ multiplex PCR; TCRdb's table is partial and in-frame only. The repertoire holds 190,000 or so clones, around 87% seen once, with 2.5% to 3% in the top ten. The receptor was derived from a man aged 35 to 55 with active or convalescent COVID-19. Input material: peripheral blood.

As DNA, the CDR3 is TGCGCCAGCAGCTTGGTAGGACTAGCGGTACAAGAGACCCAGTACTTC. The encoded protein is CASSLVGLAVQETQYF. The genes are TRBV5-1 and TRBJ2-5; 10 bases agree with TRBD2. CDR3 size: 16 residues. Germline assignment: CDR1 SGHRS and CDR2 YFSETQ. V gave up 0 bases and J gave up 2 bases; unmatched junction bases: 4.